This T cell receptor (beta chain) was profiled in a study of cytomegalovirus exposure and HLA in healthy donors. Repertoires were generated with immunoSEQ multiplex PCR, while TCRdb's copy carries only in-frame clones and drops some. The sample lists 140,000 or so clones, about 91% occurring once. Study-wide findings and caveats: Around 160 TCR beta chains were listed as cytomegalovirus-associated.

As concerns this clone: Its antigen is unknown.

The sample taken for sequencing was PBMCs. This TCR derives from a woman under 30 in good health and CMV-seropositive.

In DNA, the CDR3 is TGTGCCAGCAGCCTGGGACAGGGAAGCACAGATACGCAGTATTTT. It is translated as CASSLGQGSTDTQYF. This chain links TRBV5-4 with TRBJ2-3; 9 bases match TRBD1. The length of the CDR3 is 15 residues. V trimming: 4 bases; J trimming: 0 bases; junction bases outside the gene matches: 3. Per the germline V gene, CDR1 is SGHNT and CDR2 is YYREEE (reference sequence).